This T cell receptor beta chain was sequenced during a study of T cells in Graves' hyperthyroidism and ophthalmopathy. This clonotype was observed at least ten times. V shed 8 bases, J shed 3 bases, and the junction held 4 bases outside the gene matches. CDR3 length: 15 amino acids. Amplification of TCR beta CDR3 regions was performed using RNA transcripts as template. The HTBI primer set drove a first-round RT-PCR of the TCR CDR3. TCRdb reprocessed the multiplex PCR reads via MiXCR and lists one record per CDR3 protein. This sample carries 300,000 to 450,000 distinct CDR3 sequences, about a sixth of them seen once, and the ten largest clones take about a quarter.

Sequenced input: blood. V usage is TRBV12-3 or TRBV12-4 and J usage is TRBJ2-5; 15 bases are shared with TRBD2. The receptor was isolated from a young woman with Graves' hyperthyroidism that later progressed to Graves' ophthalmopathy. CDR3 residues: CASGGLAGGEETQYF. The CDR3 DNA reads as TGTGCCAGCGGCGGACTAGCGGGAGGGGAAGAGACCCAGTACTTC.